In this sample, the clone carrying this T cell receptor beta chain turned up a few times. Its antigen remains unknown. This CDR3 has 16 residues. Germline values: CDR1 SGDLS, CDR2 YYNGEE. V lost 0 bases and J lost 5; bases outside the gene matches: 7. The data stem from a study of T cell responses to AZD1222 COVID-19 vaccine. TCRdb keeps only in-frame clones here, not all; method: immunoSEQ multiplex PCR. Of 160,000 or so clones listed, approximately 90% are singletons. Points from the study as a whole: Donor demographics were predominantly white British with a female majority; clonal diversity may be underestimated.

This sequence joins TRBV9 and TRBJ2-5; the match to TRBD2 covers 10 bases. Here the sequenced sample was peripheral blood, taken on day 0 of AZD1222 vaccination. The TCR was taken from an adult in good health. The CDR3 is CASSVDASGSWETQYF. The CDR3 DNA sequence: TGTGCCAGCAGCGTAGACGCTAGCGGGAGTTGGGAGACCCAGTACTTC. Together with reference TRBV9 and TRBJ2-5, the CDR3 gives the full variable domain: DSGVTQTPKHLITATGQRVTLRCSPRSGDLSVYWYQQSLDQGLQFLIQYYNGEERAKGNILERFSAQQFPDLHSELNLSSLELGDSALYFCASSVDASGSWETQYFGPGTRLLVL.